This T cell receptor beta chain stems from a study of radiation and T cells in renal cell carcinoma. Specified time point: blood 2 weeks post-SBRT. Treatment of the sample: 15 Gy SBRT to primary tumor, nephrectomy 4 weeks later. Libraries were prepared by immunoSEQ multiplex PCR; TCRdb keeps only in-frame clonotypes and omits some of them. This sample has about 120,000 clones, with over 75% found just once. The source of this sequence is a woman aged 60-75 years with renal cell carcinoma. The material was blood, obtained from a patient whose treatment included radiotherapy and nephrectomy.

CDR3 sequence (DNA): TGTGCCAGTAGTATACAAGACAATCAGCCCCAGCATTTT. It is translated as CASSIQDNQPQHF. V is TRBV19 and J is TRBJ1-5; D unclear. Germline V CDR1 and CDR2: LNHDA, SQIVND (reference sequence). The CDR3 sequence is 13 residues long. V dropped 2 bases and J dropped 3 bases, with 5 bases sitting between them.